These 3 T cell receptor beta chains share one sample of origin, sequenced in a study of early T cells in non-severe SARS-CoV-2 infection. TCRdb re-analysed the 5' RACE reads in MiXCR, keeping a single row per CDR3 protein. The table has almost 85,000 distinct CDR3 sequences, around 10% seen once; the top ten hold approximately 2.5%. The sequenced sample consisted of whole blood. These receptors came from an adult who was a healthcare worker with PCR-confirmed SARS-CoV-2 infection or an uninfected control (not recorded which).

This clonotype was picked up many times. V usage is TRBV18 and J usage is TRBJ1-4; TRBD1 might be the D (5 bases). Germline lookup yields CDR1 KGHSH and CDR2 LQKENI. Trimming pared 4 bases from V and 8 bases from J, leaving 23 bases between. The CDR3 has 17 residues. The CDR3 protein is CASSREGLGNFEEKLFF. The CDR3 coding sequence is TGTGCCAGCTCACGGGAGGGGCTGGGGAATTTCGAAGAAAAACTGTTTTTT.

V is TRBV10-3 and J is TRBJ2-7; perhaps TRBD1 as D (6 bases). Trimming cost V 5 bases and J 0 bases, with 11 bases left between them. CDR3 length: 14 residues. In germline, CDR1 is ENHRY, CDR2 SYGVKD. Written as DNA, the CDR3 is TGTGCCATCAGTAGACAGGCAAACTCCTACGAGCAGTACTTC. It codes for CAISRQANSYEQYF.

This clonotype showed up just a few times. V is TRBV12-2 and J is TRBJ1-6. TRBV12-2 is shown as a pseudogene. This CDR3 has 10 amino acids. The CDR3 bases are TGTGCAAGTCGCTCCTTAGCCCTCCACTTT. Translation: CASRSLALHF.